This T cell receptor beta chain is drawn from a study of cytomegalovirus exposure and HLA in healthy donors. Study results and limitations: The study reported that TCR beta sequences accurately predicted HLA-A and HLA-B alleles in most subjects.

Notes on this clone: The antigen is unknown.

Germline V lookup: CDR1 GTSNPN, CDR2 SVGIG (reference sequence). With V trimmed by 3 bases and J by 3 bases, 9 bases remained unmatched. The CDR3 covers 15 residues. The PCR had 60 Vbeta and 13 Jbeta primers. TCRdb keeps only in-frame clones here, not all; method: immunoSEQ multiplex PCR. The sample has approximately 190,000 clones; roughly 80% are singletons. Sequenced material: PBMCs. The receptor comes from a woman between 18 and 30 years old in good health and CMV-seronegative. This chain links TRBV30 with TRBJ2-3; TRBD2 agrees at 7 bases. CDR3 loop: CAWSRSGGGTDTQYF. The CDR3 bases are TGTGCCTGGAGCCGGTCGGGAGGCGGGACAGATACGCAGTATTTT.